The source of this T cell receptor beta chain is a study of yellow fever vaccine responses in identical twins. TCRdb reanalysed the RT-PCR reads using MiXCR and keeps one entry per CDR3 protein. The sample lists under 25,000 distinct CDR3 sequences; roughly 78% were seen once. V dropped 5 bases and J dropped 2 bases, with 10 bases sitting between them. The CDR3 is made up of 14 amino acids. The germline CDR1 and CDR2 sequences are SQVTM and ANQGSEA. The rearrangement links TRBV29-1 to TRBJ2-6, with a tentative D call TRBD2 (5 bases). The sequencing used T cells from blood (PBMCs), unsorted or a sorted subset (not recorded which), collected before or after yellow fever vaccination (not recorded which). The origin of this receptor is a woman younger than 30 who received the yellow fever vaccine. CDR3 residues: CSVIFGAGANVLTF. CDR3 sequence (DNA): TGCAGCGTTATATTCGGGGCTGGGGCCAACGTCCTGACTTTC.